The 6 T cell receptor beta chains reported below all come from one sample, sequenced in a study of CD8+CD57+ T cells in acquired aplastic anemia. Profiles of TCR beta VDJ and CDR3 were generated from a genomic DNA template. MiXCR was run by TCRdb on the reads, yielding one entry per CDR3 protein. The data show roughly 420,000 distinct CDR3 sequences, 60% to 80% seen once. What was sequenced was sorted CD4+, CD8+, or CD8+CD57+ T cells (not recorded which) from PBMCs. These receptors were collected from a human donor in good health, serving as a control.

On this clonotype: Sequence at one end of the junction differs from germline and may be a read error. The J gene is TRBJ2-1, the V gene TRBV7-3, with D maybe TRBD2 (6 bases). There are 14 residues in the CDR3. Germline V lookup: CDR1 SGHTA, CDR2 FQGTGA. The CDR3 loop is CASSNSGVPHEQLF. In DNA form, the CDR3 reads TGTGCCAGCAGCAACTCGGGGGTTCCCCATGAGCAGCTCTTC.

CDR3 sequence: CASRGPNTEAFF. CDR3 coding DNA: TGTGCCAGCAGGGGACCGAACACTGAAGCTTTCTTT. The chain joins TRBV12-3 or TRBV12-4 to TRBJ1-1, with D maybe TRBD1 (5 bases). CDR3 length: 12 amino acids. V was pared by 6 bases and J by 1 base, with 6 bases between.

This clonotype has just a few counts. The chain carries TRBV12-3 or TRBV12-4 and TRBJ2-3, with 15 bases lining up with TRBD2. J was trimmed by 8 bases and V by 6 bases; bases with no gene match: 9. This CDR3 is 16 amino acids long. CDR3 region: CASSQGLAGGRVTQYF. CDR3 sequence (DNA): TGTGCCAGCAGCCAAGGACTAGCGGGGGGGCGCGTTACGCAGTATTTT.

This chain links TRBV7-9 with TRBJ2-3; D is undetermined. Germline V lookup: CDR1 SEHNR, CDR2 FQNEAQ (reference sequence). V was clipped by 1 base and J by 10 bases, with 21 bases between them. The CDR3 is 16 residues long. The CDR3 region is CASSLGSYESNVAQYF. CDR3 DNA: TGTGCCAGCAGCTTAGGGTCGTACGAAAGCAACGTCGCGCAGTATTTT.

This sequence joins TRBV9 and TRBJ1-2, with D perhaps matching TRBD1 (5 bases). Germline V gene sequence: CDR1 SGDLS, CDR2 YYNGEE. V was shortened by 5 bases and J by 7 bases, with 21 bases between the two germline ends. CDR3 size: 15 residues. The CDR3 loop reads CASSGGGGFDSGYTF. DNA of the CDR3: TGTGCCAGCAGTGGGGGGGGAGGATTTGACTCTGGCTACACCTTC.

For this clonotype: The junction differs from germline at one of its ends, possibly a read error. This chain uses TRBV2 with TRBJ2-2; D is possibly TRBD1 (6 bases). The CDR3 runs to 14 residues. The germline V gene has CDR1 SNHLY and CDR2 FYNNEI. The CDR3 spells CATSDRRPNDELYF. In nucleotides, the CDR3 is TGTGCCACCAGTGACAGGCGACCAAACGACGAGCTGTACTTC.